Following are 14 T cell receptor beta chains from one sample sequenced in a study of blood T cell repertoires in COVID-19. Some clones are missing from TCRdb's copy, which holds only in-frame ones; the method was immunoSEQ multiplex PCR. This sample carries over 250,000 clones, 70% to 80% of them seen once, and the ten largest clones take more than 2.5%. The sample comprised peripheral blood. The receptors stem from an elderly woman with acute or convalescent COVID-19.

At least ten counts were recorded for this clone. The genes are TRBV7-9 and TRBJ1-3; 8 bases fit TRBD1. The V gene end was trimmed by 2 bases and the J gene end by 2 bases; junction bases not matched to a gene: 5. The germline V gene encodes CDR1 SEHNR and CDR2 FQNEAQ (reference sequence). The CDR3 contains 16 residues. The CDR3 DNA is TGTGCCAGCAGCTTAAGAGAACAGGGGGCTGGAAACACCATATATTTT. It translates to CASSLREQGAGNTIYF.

About this clone: An end of the junction does not agree with germline; a read error may underlie this. The V call is TRBV3-1 (or the pseudogene TRBV3-2), the J call TRBJ1-2; D gene uncertain. CDR1 LGHDT and CDR2 YNNKEL come from the germline V gene (reference sequence). The length of the CDR3 is 14 residues. The CDR3 DNA sequence: TGTGCCAGCACCCAAAGGTCGGGGAACTATGGCTACACCTTC. Its translation: CASTQRSGNYGYTF.

The CDR3 region is CASSFGLAATDTQYF. The CDR3 DNA is TGTGCCAGCAGCTTCGGACTAGCGGCCACAGATACGCAGTATTTT. The V and J genes are TRBV7-3 and TRBJ2-3; 10 bases line up with TRBD2. Per germline, CDR1 SGHTA and CDR2 FQGTGA. The CDR3 contains 15 residues. J lost 2 bases, V lost 3 bases, and 2 bases had no gene match.

The chain uses TRBV4-3 and TRBJ2-2; 9 bases match TRBD1. CDR1 LGHNA and CDR2 YSLEER come from the germline V gene. With V trimmed by 0 bases and J by 7 bases, 6 bases remained unmatched. The CDR3 spans 16 residues. The CDR3 DNA reads as TGCGCCAGCAGCCAAGATTTGAGACAGGGGGTCGGGGAGCTGTTTTTT. This sequence encodes CASSQDLRQGVGELFF.

This clone has a handful of counts. The V and J genes are TRBV5-1 and TRBJ2-2, with a tentative D call TRBD1 (6 bases). The CDR3 loop spans 16 amino acids. Germline CDR1 is SGHRS and CDR2 is YFSETQ. The V gene lost 0 bases and the J gene lost 1 base, with 10 bases spanning the gap. CDR3 coding DNA: TGCGCCAGCAGCTTGGTTTTACAGGGGAACACCGGGGAGCTGTTTTTT. It translates to CASSLVLQGNTGELFF.

This rearrangement joins TRBV5-4 to TRBJ2-3, with TRBD2 identical over 13 bases. Germline CDR1 and CDR2: SGHNT and YYREEE (reference sequence). The CDR3 length is 16 residues. With V trimmed by 4 bases and J by 1 base, 3 bases remained unmatched. CDR3 DNA: TGTGCCAGCAGCAGCGGGACTAGCGGGGGCACAGATACGCAGTATTTT. It is translated as CASSSGTSGGTDTQYF.

V is TRBV6-5 and J is TRBJ1-4, with TRBD1 matching 7 bases. Trimming took 6 bases from V and 11 from J; bases not matched to a gene: 12. This CDR3 contains 14 residues. The germline V gene encodes CDR1 MNHEY and CDR2 SVGAGI. Here the CDR3 reads CASRPGTARDKLFF. The CDR3 DNA reads as TGTGCCAGCAGGCCTGGGACAGCTCGGGATAAACTGTTTTTT.

This rearrangement joins TRBV7-2 to TRBJ2-5; D possibly corresponds to TRBD2 (5 bases). The CDR3 spans 15 residues. V lost 5 bases to trimming and J lost 4 bases, with 17 bases between them. Looked up from germline, CDR1 is SGHTA and CDR2 is FQGNSA. The CDR3 loop reads CASSLTPSRPETQYF. The CDR3 region has the DNA TGTGCCAGCAGCCTCACCCCTAGCCGCCCAGAGACCCAGTACTTC. Looking up the rest from reference TRBV7-2 and TRBJ2-5 gives the full variable domain: GAGVSQSPSNKVTEKGKDVELRCDPISGHTALYWYRQSLGQGLEFLIYFQGNSAPDKSGLPSDRFSAERTGGSVSTLTIQRTQQEDSAVYLCASSLTPSRPETQYFGPGTRLLVL.

The CDR3 coding sequence is TGTGCCAGCAGTTACTCGATTTCGACAGGGGAAAAGGGCTACACCTTC. It yields the protein CASSYSISTGEKGYTF. This chain uses TRBV6-6 with TRBJ1-2, with 8 nucleotides matching TRBD1. CDR1 MNHNY and CDR2 SVGAGI come from the germline V gene (reference sequence). The CDR3 runs 16 residues. V lost 0 bases and J lost 8; bases outside the gene matches: 11.

This chain connects TRBV6-5 to TRBJ2-1, with 13 bases matching TRBD2. Germline assignment: CDR1 MNHEY and CDR2 SVGAGI. Losses at the gene ends were 0 bases for V and 9 bases for J; bases not matched to a gene: 5. The CDR3 is 16 amino acids. For the CDR3, the DNA is TGTGCCAGCAGTTACTCCCGCACTAGCGGGAGGGGTGAGCAGTTCTTC. Encoded protein: CASSYSRTSGRGEQFF.

The V gene is TRBV24-1, the J gene TRBJ1-2, with 8 bases fitting TRBD1. V shed 3 bases and J 1 base; nucleotides not matched to a gene: 15. From germline, CDR1 is KGHDR and CDR2 SFDVKD. The CDR3 extends over 19 amino acids. CDR3 region: CATSDERTGLPTLNYGYTF. DNA for the CDR3: TGTGCCACCAGTGATGAACGGACAGGGCTACCTACTCTTAACTATGGCTACACCTTC.

This chain joins TRBV5-1 and TRBJ2-1, with 8 positions matching TRBD2. With V trimmed by 0 bases and J by 4 bases, 6 bases remained unmatched. Germline V gene sequence: CDR1 SGHRS, CDR2 YFSETQ. The CDR3 contains 16 residues. CDR3 protein: CASSLVSGGPYNEQFF. The CDR3 DNA follows: TGCGCCAGCAGCTTGGTCAGCGGGGGACCTTACAATGAGCAGTTCTTC.

As regards this clone: Distinct nucleotide sequences in the sample also encode this CDR3. The genes are TRBV7-9 and TRBJ2-5; 8 nucleotides agree with TRBD2. V shed 3 bases and J 5 bases; nucleotides not matched to a gene: 5. The CDR3 loop spans 14 amino acids. Germline CDR1 reads SEHNR; CDR2 reads FQNEAQ (reference sequence). DNA for the CDR3: TGTGCCAGCAGCTTCGGGGGGGGCGAGGAGACCCAGTACTTC. This sequence encodes CASSFGGGEETQYF.

The chain joins TRBV7-3 to TRBJ1-6, with 7 bases fitting TRBD1. The ends lost 4 bases at V and 7 bases at J; junction bases unmatched: 4. The CDR3 is 14 amino acids. The germline V gene encodes CDR1 SGHTA and CDR2 FQGTGA. DNA for the CDR3: TGTGCCAGCAGCTCGGGACAGAACAATTCACCCCTCCACTTT. Its protein is CASSSGQNNSPLHF.